This T cell receptor (beta chain) was captured in a study of T cell changes during pregnancy in multiple sclerosis. Here immunoSEQ multiplex PCR was the method, and the copy in TCRdb shows in-frame clones only, minus some. The repertoire consists of around 35,000 clones, with roughly nine tenths occurring once and the leading ten covering around 13%. The CDR3 spans 18 residues. The ends lost 3 bases at V and 3 bases at J; junction bases unmatched: 11. The germline V gene has CDR1 MDHEN and CDR2 SYDVKM. The chain couples TRBV28 to TRBJ1-2; 12 positions match TRBD1. The material was CD8+ T cells from peripheral blood mononuclear cells, obtained in the first trimester of pregnancy. The source of this sequence is a female donor with multiple sclerosis, enrolled in a pregnancy study. Here the CDR3 DNA reads TGTGCCAGCAGTTTGTGGGGGACAGGGGGCTTTGGTGACTATGGCTACACCTTC. Protein: CASSLWGTGGFGDYGYTF.